The text below deals with one T cell receptor beta chain. Its antigen remains undetermined. The sample holds no much larger clone one base away, and base qualities are not on file. TCRbeta CDR3 regions were amplified from genomic DNA by means of the immunoSEQ Assay, a bias-controlled multiplex PCR. On the authors' methods: The number of nucleated cells in each sample was estimated from the amplification of reference gene primers within the assay. Sequence reads were collapsed and filtered to measure the absolute abundance of every unique TCRbeta CDR3 rearrangement. Productive Simpson clonality was computed per sample as the square root of Simpson's diversity index over productive rearrangements. TCRdb took this table from immuneACCESS and kept in-frame rearrangements with V and J called. Such tables lack part of the clones; where checked against another copy, unresolved V genes explain under half of the gap, and the rest is unexplained. V and J calls and clone size are copied from that table; D and trimming were computed from the DNA. A total of almost 400,000 clones appear in this sample, roughly 86% of them only once. Of the sample, roughly 2% falls within the top ten clones.

The data stem from a study of blood T cell repertoires in COVID-19 (dated by TCRdb to about 2020). Context from the whole study: Samples covering the acute and convalescent phases of COVID-19 were provided by collaborators in the United States, Italy and Spain. The prospective study material was composed of cDNA or gDNA derived from T cells, B-cell-depleted T cells, or PBMCs. Deeply sampled blood TCRbeta repertoires from subjects exposed to, actively infected with, or recovered from COVID-19 were included in the dataset. The repertoires were released in a freely available public database meant as a resource for research on the immune response to SARS-CoV-2. Samples were obtained from the ongoing ImmuneRACE study (first 160 participants) and from over a thousand subjects provided by 6 global collaborators. Nearly every sample came with metadata listing a de-identified subject ID, COVID-19 status, age in years and sex. HLA class I and class II types, where available, came from metadata supplied by the sample provider rather than from assay-based typing.

Summary of the overall study and its limitations: Clinical and demographic metadata were provided uncurated, with the amount varying by source and participant.

One collaborating source in Seattle enrolled patients during active infection and followed them longitudinally through the course of disease. Whole blood was collected in K2EDTA tubes by collaborating institutions according to the institutions' own protocols. For TCRbeta analysis, collaborators shipped samples as frozen whole blood, isolated PBMCs, or DNA extracted from either of those sample types. CDR1 and CDR2 (SNHLY, FYNNEI) derive from the germline V gene. The CDR3 holds 13 amino acids from the cysteine to the phenylalanine. Just the 39-base CDR3 DNA is kept, in frame starting at base 1. Here V drops 6 bases and J drops 8 bases, and the junction holds 7 bases not matched to any gene.

The sequence derives from an older woman with COVID-19, enrolled during active disease. The chain links TRBV2 with TRBJ1-2, with 9 central nucleotides matching TRBD1. The sample comprised peripheral blood. For the CDR3, the sequence is CASSPGQGRGYTF. The nucleotide sequence is TGTGCCAGCAGCCCGGGACAGGGTAGAGGCTACACCTTC.